This T cell receptor (beta chain) was identified during a study of T cells in Graves' hyperthyroidism and ophthalmopathy. Regions amplified from RNA transcripts were the TCR beta CDR3 regions. TCR CDR3 regions were first amplified by RT-PCR with HTBI primers. MiXCR was run by TCRdb on the multiplex PCR reads, yielding one entry per CDR3 protein. The sample has roughly 500,000 distinct CDR3 sequences; around 15% are singletons. Unmatched junction bases numbered 4, after V lost 3 bases and J lost 4 bases. This CDR3 comprises 15 residues. This clonotype occurred a few times. The specimen sequenced was blood. This chain joins TRBV12-3 or TRBV12-4 and TRBJ2-1, with 9 bases aligning to TRBD2. The receptor was derived from a woman in her twenties or thirties with Graves' ophthalmopathy. In DNA, the CDR3 is TGTGCCAGCAGTTTGCGGGAGGGCCTTTACAATGAGCAGTTCTTC. It is translated as CASSLREGLYNEQFF.